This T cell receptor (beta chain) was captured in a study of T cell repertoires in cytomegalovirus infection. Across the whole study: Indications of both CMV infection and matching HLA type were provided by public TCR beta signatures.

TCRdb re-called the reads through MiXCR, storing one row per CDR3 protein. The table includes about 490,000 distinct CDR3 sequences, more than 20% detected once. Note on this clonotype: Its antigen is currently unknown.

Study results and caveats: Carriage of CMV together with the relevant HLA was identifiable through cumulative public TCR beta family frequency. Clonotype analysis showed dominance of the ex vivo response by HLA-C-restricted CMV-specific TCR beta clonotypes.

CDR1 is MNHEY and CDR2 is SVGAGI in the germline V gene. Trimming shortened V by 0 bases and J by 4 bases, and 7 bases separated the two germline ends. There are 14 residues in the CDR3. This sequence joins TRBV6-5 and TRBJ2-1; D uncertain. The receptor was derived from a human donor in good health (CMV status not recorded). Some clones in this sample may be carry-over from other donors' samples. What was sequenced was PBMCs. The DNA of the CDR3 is TGTGCCAGCAGTTACTCGCGGACGTACAATGAGCAGTTCTTC. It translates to CASSYSRTYNEQFF.